This record concerns one T cell receptor (beta chain) sequence. This CDR3 has 18 residues. The V end lost 0 bases, the J end lost 7 bases, and 22 bases lay between the germline ends. Germline V gene lookup returns CDR1 MNHNS and CDR2 SASEGT. These data originate in a study of blood T cell repertoires in COVID-19. Study summary: From T cells, B-cell-depleted T cells, or PBMCs came the material, which was cDNA or gDNA.

Measured with immunoSEQ multiplex PCR; TCRdb has only the in-frame clones, and not every one. The sample carries approximately 100,000 clones, about 90% recorded once. The clonotype comes from a human donor with COVID-19, enrolled during active disease. The donor label of this sample is uncertain. V gene TRBV6-1 combines with J gene TRBJ1-5, with D possibly matching TRBD1 (5 bases). Sequencing input: peripheral blood. The CDR3 bases are TGTGCCAGCAGTGAAGCCCTGACCGGGGGGGGTGAGGCCCAGCCCCAGCATTTT. Translated, it gives CASSEALTGGGEAQPQHF.